The TCR beta chain described here comes from a study of T cell responses to AZD1222 COVID-19 vaccine. Turning to the study itself: Doses given second, at about 4 or about 12 weeks, were pooled.

As to this clone: Its antigen remains unknown.

Notes on the study in general: Spike-specific TCR breadth rose after two AZD1222 doses, and depth rose as well. Repertoires were sampled only after the peak T cell response. The CD4 TCRs associated with vaccination extended across spike and predominated at 160-218 and 743-854.

Germline V gene data show CDR1 as MNHEY and CDR2 as SMNVEV (reference sequence). The CDR3 is 16 residues long. Germline trimming cut 3 bases from V and 3 bases from J; bases unmatched to any gene: 8. Measured with immunoSEQ multiplex PCR; TCRdb has only the in-frame clones, and not every one. The sample includes some 200,000 clones, 90% to 95% seen only once; the top ten take about 3.9%. Sample: peripheral blood, taken on day 0 of AZD1222 vaccination. The V gene is TRBV27, the J gene TRBJ2-1; 7 bases align to TRBD2. The sequence was obtained from an adult in good health. CDR3 protein: CASSFRRASGYNEQFF. CDR3 nucleotides: TGTGCCAGCAGTTTCCGTCGGGCTAGCGGCTACAATGAGCAGTTCTTC.